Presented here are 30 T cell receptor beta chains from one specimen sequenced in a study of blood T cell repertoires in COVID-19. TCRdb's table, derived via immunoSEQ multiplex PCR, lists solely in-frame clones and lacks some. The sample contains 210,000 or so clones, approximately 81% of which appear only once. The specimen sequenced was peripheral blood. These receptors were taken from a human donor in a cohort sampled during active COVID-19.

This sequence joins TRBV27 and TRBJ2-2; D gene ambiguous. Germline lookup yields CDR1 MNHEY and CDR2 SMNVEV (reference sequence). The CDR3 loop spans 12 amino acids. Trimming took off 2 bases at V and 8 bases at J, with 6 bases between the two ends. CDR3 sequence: CASSLIEGELFF. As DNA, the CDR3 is TGTGCCAGCAGTTTAATCGAGGGGGAGCTGTTTTTT.

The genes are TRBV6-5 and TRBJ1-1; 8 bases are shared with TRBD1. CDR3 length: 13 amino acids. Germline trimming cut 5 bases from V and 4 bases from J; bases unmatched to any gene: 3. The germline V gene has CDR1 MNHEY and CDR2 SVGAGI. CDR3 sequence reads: CASSIDRGTEAFF. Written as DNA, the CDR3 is TGTGCCAGCAGTATCGACAGGGGCACTGAAGCTTTCTTT.

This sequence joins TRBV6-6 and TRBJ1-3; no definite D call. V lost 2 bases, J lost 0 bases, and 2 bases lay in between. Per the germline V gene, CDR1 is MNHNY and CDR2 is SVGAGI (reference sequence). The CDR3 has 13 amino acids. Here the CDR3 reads CASSYLSGNTIYF. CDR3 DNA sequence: TGTGCCAGCAGTTACCTCTCTGGAAACACCATATATTTT.

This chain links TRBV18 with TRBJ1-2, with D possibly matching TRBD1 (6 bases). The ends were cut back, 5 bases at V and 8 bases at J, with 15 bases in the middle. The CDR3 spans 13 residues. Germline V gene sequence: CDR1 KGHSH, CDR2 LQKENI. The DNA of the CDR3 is TGTGCCAGCTCAGAACAGGGTTCGAAAGGCTACACCTTC. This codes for CASSEQGSKGYTF.

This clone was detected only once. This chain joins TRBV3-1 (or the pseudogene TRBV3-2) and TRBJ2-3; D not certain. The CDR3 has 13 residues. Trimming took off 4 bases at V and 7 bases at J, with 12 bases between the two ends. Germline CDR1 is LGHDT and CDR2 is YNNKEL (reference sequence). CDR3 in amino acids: CASSPDPGHTQYF. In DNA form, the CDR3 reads TGTGCCAGCAGCCCAGACCCTGGCCATACGCAGTATTTT.

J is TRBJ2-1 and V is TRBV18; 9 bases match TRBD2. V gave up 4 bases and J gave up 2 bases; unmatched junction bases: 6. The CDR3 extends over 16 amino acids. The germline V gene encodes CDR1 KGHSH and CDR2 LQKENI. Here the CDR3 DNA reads TGTGCCAGCTCACAGACTAGCGGACAAACCTACAATGAGCAGTTCTTC. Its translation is CASSQTSGQTYNEQFF.

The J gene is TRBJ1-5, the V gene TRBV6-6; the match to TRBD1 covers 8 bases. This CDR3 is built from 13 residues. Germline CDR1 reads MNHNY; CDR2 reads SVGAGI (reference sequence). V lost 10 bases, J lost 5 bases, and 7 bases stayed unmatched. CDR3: CATFDRGYQPQHF. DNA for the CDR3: TGTGCCACTTTCGACAGGGGATATCAGCCCCAGCATTTT.

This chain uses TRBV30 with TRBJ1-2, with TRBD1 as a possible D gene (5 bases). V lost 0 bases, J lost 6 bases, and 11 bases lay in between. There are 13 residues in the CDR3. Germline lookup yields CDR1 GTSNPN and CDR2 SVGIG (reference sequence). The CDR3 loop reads CAWSVVQDDGYTF. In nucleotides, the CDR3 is TGTGCCTGGAGTGTTGTACAGGACGATGGCTACACCTTC.

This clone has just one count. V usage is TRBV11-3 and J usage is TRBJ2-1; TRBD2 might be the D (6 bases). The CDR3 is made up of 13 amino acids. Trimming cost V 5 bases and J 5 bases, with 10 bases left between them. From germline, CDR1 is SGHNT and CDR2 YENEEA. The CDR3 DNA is TGTGCCAGCAGCCTAACTAGCAACAATGAGCAGTTCTTC. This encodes CASSLTSNNEQFF. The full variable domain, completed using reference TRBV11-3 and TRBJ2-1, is EAGVVQSPRYKIIEKKQPVAFWCNPISGHNTLYWYLQNLGQGPELLIRYENEEAVDDSQLPKDRFSAERLKGVDSTLKIQPAELGDSAVYLCASSLTSNNEQFFGPGTRLTVL.

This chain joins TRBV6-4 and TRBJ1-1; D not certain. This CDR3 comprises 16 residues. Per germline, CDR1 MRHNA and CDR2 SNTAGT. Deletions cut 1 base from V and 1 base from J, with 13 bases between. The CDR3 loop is CASSDFGQGPNTEAFF. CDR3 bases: TGTGCCAGCAGTGACTTTGGGCAAGGCCCGAACACTGAAGCTTTCTTT.

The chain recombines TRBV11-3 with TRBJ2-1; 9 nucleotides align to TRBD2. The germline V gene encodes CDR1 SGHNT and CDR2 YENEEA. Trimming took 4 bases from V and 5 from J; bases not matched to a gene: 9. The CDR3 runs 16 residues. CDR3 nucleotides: TGTGCCAGCAGCTATCGAATGACTAGCGGACACAATGAGCAGTTCTTC. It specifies CASSYRMTSGHNEQFF.

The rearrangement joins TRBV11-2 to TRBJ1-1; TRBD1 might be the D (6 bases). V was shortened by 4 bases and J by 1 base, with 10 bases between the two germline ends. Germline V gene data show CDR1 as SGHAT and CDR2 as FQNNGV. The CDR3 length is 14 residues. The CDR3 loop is CASSSLGGNTEAFF. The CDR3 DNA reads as TGTGCCAGCAGCTCCCTAGGGGGGAACACTGAAGCTTTCTTT.

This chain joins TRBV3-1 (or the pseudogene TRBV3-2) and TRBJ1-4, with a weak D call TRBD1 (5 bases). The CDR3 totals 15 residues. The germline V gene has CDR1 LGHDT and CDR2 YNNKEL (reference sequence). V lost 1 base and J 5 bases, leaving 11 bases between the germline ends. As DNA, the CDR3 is TGTGCCAGCAGCCAAGCCCAGCAGGGAAATGAAAAACTGTTTTTT. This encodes CASSQAQQGNEKLFF.

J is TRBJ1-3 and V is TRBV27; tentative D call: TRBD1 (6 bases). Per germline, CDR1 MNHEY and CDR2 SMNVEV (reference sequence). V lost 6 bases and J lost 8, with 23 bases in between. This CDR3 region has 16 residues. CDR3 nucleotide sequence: TGTGCCAGCAGAACTTATCGACAGGCGGAAGAGGACACCATATATTTT. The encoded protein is CASRTYRQAEEDTIYF.

The CDR3 spells CASSLAPGQGGETQYF. The DNA for the CDR3 is TGCGCCAGCAGCTTGGCCCCCGGACAGGGAGGAGAGACCCAGTACTTC. The chain links TRBV5-1 to TRBJ2-5; TRBD1 agrees at 8 bases. Losses at the gene ends were 0 bases for V and 4 bases for J; bases not matched to a gene: 8. Germline V gene lookup returns CDR1 SGHRS and CDR2 YFSETQ. The length of the CDR3 is 16 residues.

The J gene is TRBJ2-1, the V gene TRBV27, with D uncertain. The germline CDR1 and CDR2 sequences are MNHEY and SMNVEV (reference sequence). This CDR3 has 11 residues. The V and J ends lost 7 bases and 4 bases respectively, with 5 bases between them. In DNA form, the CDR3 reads TGTGCCAGCACCCTATACAATGAGCAGTTCTTC. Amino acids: CASTLYNEQFF.

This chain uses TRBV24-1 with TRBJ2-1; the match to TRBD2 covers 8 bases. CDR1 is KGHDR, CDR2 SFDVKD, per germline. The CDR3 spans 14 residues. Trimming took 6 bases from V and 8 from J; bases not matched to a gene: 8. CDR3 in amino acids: CATSRTGGGDEQFF. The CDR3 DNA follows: TGTGCCACCAGTCGGACGGGAGGGGGGGATGAGCAGTTCTTC.

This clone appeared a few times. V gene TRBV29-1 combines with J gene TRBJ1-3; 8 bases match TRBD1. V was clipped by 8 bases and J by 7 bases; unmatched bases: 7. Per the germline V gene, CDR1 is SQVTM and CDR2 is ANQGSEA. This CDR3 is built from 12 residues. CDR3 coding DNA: TGCAGCATATGGACAGGGAGGAACACCATATATTTT. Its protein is CSIWTGRNTIYF.

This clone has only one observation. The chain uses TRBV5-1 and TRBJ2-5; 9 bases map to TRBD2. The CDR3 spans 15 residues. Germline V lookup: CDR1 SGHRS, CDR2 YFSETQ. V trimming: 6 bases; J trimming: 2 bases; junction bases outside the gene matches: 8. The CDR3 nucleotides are TGCGCCAGCACCAAGGAAGCGGGGGGACAAGAGACCCAGTACTTC. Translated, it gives CASTKEAGGQETQYF.

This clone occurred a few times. The CDR3 spells CATAGGGWKEKLFF. The DNA for the CDR3 is TGTGCCACCGCCGGCGGGGGTTGGAAGGAAAAACTGTTTTTT. V is TRBV6-5 and J is TRBJ1-4; D might be TRBD1 (5 bases). In germline, CDR1 is MNHEY, CDR2 SVGAGI. Trimming left V 10 bases short and J 8 bases short, with 20 bases between. This CDR3 is 14 amino acids long.

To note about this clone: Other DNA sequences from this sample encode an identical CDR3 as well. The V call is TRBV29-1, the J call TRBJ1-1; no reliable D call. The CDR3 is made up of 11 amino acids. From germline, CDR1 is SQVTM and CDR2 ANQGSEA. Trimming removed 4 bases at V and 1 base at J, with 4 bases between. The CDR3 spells CSVARNTEAFF. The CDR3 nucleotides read TGCAGCGTTGCGCGGAACACTGAAGCTTTCTTT.

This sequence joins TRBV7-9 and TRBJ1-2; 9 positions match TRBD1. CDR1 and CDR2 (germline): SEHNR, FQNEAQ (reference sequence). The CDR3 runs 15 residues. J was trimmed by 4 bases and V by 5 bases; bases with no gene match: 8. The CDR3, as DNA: TGTGCCAGCAGCGCTCCGGGACAGGGATCCTATGGCTACACCTTC. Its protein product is CASSAPGQGSYGYTF.

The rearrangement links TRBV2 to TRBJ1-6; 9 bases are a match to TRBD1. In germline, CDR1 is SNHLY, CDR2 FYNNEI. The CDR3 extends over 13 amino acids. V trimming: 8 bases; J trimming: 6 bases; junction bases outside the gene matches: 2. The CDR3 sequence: CASRDRANSPLHF. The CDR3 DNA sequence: TGTGCCAGCCGGGACAGGGCTAATTCACCCCTCCACTTT.

The CDR3 sequence: CASSHQTSRAEQFF. The DNA for the CDR3 is TGCGCCAGCAGCCACCAGACTAGCAGGGCTGAGCAGTTCTTC. V gene TRBV4-1 combines with J gene TRBJ2-1; 7 positions agree with TRBD2. Trimming took 3 bases from V and 9 from J; bases not matched to a gene: 8. This CDR3 spans 14 amino acids. CDR1 MGHRA and CDR2 YSYEKL come from the germline V gene.

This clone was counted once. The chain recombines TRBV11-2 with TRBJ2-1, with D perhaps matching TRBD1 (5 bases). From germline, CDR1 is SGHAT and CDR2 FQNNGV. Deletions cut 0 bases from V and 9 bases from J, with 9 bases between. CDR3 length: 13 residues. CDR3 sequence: CASSLDRTREQFF. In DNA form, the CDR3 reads TGTGCCAGCAGCTTAGATCGGACACGTGAGCAGTTCTTC.

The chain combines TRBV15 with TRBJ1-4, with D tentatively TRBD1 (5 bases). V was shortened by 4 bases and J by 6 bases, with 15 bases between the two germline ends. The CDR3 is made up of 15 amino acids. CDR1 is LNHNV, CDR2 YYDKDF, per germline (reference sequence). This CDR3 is CATSISGGIDEKLFF. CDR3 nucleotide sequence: TGTGCCACCAGCATCTCGGGGGGGATTGATGAAAAACTGTTTTTT.

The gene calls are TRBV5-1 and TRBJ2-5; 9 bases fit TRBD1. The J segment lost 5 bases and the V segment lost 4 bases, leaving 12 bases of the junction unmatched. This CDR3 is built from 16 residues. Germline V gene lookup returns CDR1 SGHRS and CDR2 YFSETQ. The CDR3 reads CASSLRTGQGRETQYF. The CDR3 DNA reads TGCGCCAGCAGCCTGAGGACCGGACAGGGGCGGGAGACCCAGTACTTC.

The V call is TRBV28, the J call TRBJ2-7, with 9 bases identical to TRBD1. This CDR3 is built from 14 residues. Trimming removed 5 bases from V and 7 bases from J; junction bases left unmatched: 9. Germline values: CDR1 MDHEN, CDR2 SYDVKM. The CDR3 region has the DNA TGTGCCAGCAGTACCTACAGGGGGCTGTGGGAGCAGTACTTC. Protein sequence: CASSTYRGLWEQYF.

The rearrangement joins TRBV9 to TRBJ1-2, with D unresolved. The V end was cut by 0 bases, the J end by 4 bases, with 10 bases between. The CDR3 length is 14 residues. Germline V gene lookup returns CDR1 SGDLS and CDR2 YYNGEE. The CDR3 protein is CASSVGGRSYGYTF. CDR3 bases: TGTGCCAGCAGCGTAGGTGGGCGTAGCTATGGCTACACCTTC.

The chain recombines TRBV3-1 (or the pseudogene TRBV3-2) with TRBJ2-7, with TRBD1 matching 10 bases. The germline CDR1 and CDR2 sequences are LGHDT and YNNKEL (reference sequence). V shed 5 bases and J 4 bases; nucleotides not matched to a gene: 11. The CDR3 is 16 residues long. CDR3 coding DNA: TGTGCCAGCAGCTTCCTCCCGACAGGGGGCAAGTACGAGCAGTACTTC. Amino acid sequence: CASSFLPTGGKYEQYF.